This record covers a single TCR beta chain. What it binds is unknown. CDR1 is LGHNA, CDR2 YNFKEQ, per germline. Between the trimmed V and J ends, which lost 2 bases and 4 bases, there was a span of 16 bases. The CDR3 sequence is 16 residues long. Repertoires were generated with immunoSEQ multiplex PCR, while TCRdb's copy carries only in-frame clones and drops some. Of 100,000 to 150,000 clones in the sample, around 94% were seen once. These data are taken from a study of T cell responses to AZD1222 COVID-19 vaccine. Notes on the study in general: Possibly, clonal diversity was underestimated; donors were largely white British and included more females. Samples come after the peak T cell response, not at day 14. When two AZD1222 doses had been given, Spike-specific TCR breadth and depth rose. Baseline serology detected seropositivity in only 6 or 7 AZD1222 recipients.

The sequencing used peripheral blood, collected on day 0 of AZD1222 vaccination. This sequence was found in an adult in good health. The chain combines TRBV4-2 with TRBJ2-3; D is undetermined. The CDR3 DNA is TGTGCCAGCAGCCAAAGCGTTTCCATTGGAGCAGATACGCAGTATTTT. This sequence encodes CASSQSVSIGADTQYF.